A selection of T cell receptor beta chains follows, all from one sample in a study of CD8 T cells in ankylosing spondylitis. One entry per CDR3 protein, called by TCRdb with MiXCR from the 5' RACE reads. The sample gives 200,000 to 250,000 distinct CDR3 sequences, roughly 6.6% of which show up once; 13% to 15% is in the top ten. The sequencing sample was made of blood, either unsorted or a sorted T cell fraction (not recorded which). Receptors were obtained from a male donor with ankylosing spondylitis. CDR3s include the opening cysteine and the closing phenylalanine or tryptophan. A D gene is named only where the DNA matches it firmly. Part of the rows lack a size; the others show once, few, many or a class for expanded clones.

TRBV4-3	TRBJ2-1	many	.	CASSQAEGVLLYNEQFF	TGCGCCAGCAGCCAAGCCGAGGGGGTCCTTTTATACAATGAGCAGTTCTTC
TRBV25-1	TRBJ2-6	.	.	CASSGDSLSGANVLTF	TGTGCCAGCAGTGGAGACAGCCTCTCTGGGGCCAACGTCCTGACTTTC
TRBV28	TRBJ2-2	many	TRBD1	CASSLSGGAPGELFF	TGTGCCAGCAGTTTATCAGGGGGCGCACCCGGGGAGCTGTTTTTT
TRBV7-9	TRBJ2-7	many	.	CASGPGLGEQYF	TGTGCCAGTGGCCCGGGGCTTGGCGAGCAGTACTTC
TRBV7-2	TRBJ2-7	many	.	CASSLLPGTIYEQYF	TGTGCCAGCAGCTTACTACCCGGGACCATCTACGAGCAGTACTTC
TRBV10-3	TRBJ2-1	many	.	CAISEDRINEQFF	TGTGCCATCAGTGAGGACAGGATTAATGAGCAGTTCTTC
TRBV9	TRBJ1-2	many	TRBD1	CASRSGGSSGYTF	TGTGCCAGCAGGTCAGGGGGATCTAGCGGCTACACCTTC
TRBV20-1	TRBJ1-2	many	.	CSAYFGTRILGGYTF	TGCAGTGCTTACTTCGGGACAAGGATTTTGGGTGGCTACACCTTC
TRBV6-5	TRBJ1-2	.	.	CASSYSEGSSGYTF	TGTGCCAGCAGTTACTCCGAGGGGTCGAGCGGCTACACCTTC
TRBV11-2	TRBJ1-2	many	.	CASSLGWPTEGYTF	TGTGCCAGCAGCTTAGGTTGGCCTACGGAAGGCTACACCTTC
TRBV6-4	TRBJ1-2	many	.	CASSDSGYGYTF	TGTGCCAGCAGTGACTCCGGCTATGGCTACACCTTC
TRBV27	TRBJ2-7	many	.	CASSSGWEQYF	TGTGCCAGCAGTTCGGGTTGGGAGCAGTACTTC
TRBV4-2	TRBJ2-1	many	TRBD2	CASSQDETSGEYNEQFF	TGTGCCAGCAGCCAAGATGAGACTAGCGGGGAGTACAATGAGCAGTTCTTC
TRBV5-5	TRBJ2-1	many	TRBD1	CASSFRDRGDNEQFF	TGTGCCAGCAGCTTCCGGGACAGGGGGGACAATGAGCAGTTCTTC
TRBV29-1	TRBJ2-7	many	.	CSVVGSAHEQYF	TGCAGCGTCGTTGGGTCGGCTCACGAGCAGTACTTC
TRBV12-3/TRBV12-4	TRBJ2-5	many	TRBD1	CASSPTPGQGLETQYF	TGTGCCAGCAGCCCAACCCCGGGACAGGGGTTAGAGACCCAGTACTTC
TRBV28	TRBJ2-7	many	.	CASSLSGQVYEQYF	TGTGCCAGCAGTTTATCGGGCCAGGTCTACGAGCAGTACTTC
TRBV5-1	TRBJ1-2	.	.	CASSLEGRGGYTF	TGCGCCAGCAGCTTGGAGGGCAGGGGCGGCTACACCTTC
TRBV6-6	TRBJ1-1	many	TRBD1	CASSPDRGTEAFF	TGTGCCAGCAGCCCCGACAGGGGAACTGAAGCTTTCTTT
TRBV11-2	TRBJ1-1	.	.	CASSWRTGFTAEAFF	TGTGCCAGCAGCTGGAGAACCGGGTTTACCGCTGAAGCTTTCTTT
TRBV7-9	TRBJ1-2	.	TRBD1	CASSLHPGQPIDGGYTF	TGTGCCAGCAGCCTACATCCGGGACAGCCTATAGACGGCGGCTACACCTTC
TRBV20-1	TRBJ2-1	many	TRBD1	CSARGRGNEQFF	TGCAGTGCTAGGGGCAGGGGGAATGAGCAGTTCTTC